The present entry profiles one T cell receptor (beta chain) with its context. This sample is part of a study of blood T cell repertoires in COVID-19. Study details: Specimens from acute and convalescent COVID-19 originated in the United States, Italy and Spain. PBMCs, B-cell-depleted T cells, or T cells provided the cDNA or gDNA that made up the material.

Authors' analysis steps: Reference gene primer amplification yielded estimated nucleated cell counts. Only in-frame clones appear in the TCRdb table, and some are missing; sequencing was by immunoSEQ multiplex PCR. V and J calls and clone size are given by that table; D and trimming were obtained from the DNA. The profile shows about 340,000 clones, about 93% of them singletons. V lost 4 bases to trimming and J lost 7 bases; unmatched junction nucleotides: 11. The CDR3 sequence is 16 residues long. CDR1 SGHNT and CDR2 YYREEE come from the germline V gene (reference sequence). The clonotype comes from a woman under 30 who had recovered from COVID-19. The chain recombines TRBV5-4 with TRBJ2-1; 10 bases align to TRBD2. The specimen sequenced was peripheral blood. CDR3 DNA: TGTGCCAGCAGCGGGGGGACTAGCGTCATTGTAAATGAGCAGTTCTTC. Its translation: CASSGGTSVIVNEQFF.